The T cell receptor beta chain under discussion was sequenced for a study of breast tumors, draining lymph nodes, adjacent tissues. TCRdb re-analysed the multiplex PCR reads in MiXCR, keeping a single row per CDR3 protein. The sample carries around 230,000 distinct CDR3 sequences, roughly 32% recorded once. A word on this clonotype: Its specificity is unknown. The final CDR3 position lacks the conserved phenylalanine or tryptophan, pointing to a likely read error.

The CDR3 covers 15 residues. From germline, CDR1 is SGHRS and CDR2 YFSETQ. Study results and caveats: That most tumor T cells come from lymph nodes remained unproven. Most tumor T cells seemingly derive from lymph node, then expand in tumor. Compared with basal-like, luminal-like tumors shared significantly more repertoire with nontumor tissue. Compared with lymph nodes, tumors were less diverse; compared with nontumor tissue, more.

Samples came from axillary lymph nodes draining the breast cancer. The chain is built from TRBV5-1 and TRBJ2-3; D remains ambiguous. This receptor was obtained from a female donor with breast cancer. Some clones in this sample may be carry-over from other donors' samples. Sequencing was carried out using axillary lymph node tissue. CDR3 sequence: CASSLVHVYTDAQYS. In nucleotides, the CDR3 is TGCGCCAGCAGCTTAGTCCACGTGTACACAGATGCGCAGTATTCT.